This T cell receptor (beta chain) was recorded in a study of blood T cell repertoires in COVID-19. Study information: The study drew acute and convalescent COVID-19 samples from the United States, Italy and Spain. The cDNA or gDNA used as material had been derived from T cells, B-cell-depleted T cells, or PBMCs.

In the study's own analysis: Reference gene primer amplification gave nucleated cell count estimates. Sequenced by immunoSEQ multiplex PCR; TCRdb stores in-frame clones only, minus some. V, J and clone size derive from that table, while D and trimming were established from the DNA sequence. Among about 160,000 clones listed, almost 85% were seen once. Trimming cost V 0 bases and J 9 bases, with 11 bases left between them. The CDR3 has 14 amino acids. CDR1 LGHNA and CDR2 YSLEER come from the germline V gene. The receptor comes from a woman older than 75 with acute or convalescent COVID-19. The sample consisted of peripheral blood. The rearrangement links TRBV4-3 to TRBJ1-4, with D maybe TRBD1 (6 bases). CDR3 coding DNA: TGCGCCAGCAGCCAAGACAGGGGTTTTCAAAAACTGTTTTTT. Translated: CASSQDRGFQKLFF.